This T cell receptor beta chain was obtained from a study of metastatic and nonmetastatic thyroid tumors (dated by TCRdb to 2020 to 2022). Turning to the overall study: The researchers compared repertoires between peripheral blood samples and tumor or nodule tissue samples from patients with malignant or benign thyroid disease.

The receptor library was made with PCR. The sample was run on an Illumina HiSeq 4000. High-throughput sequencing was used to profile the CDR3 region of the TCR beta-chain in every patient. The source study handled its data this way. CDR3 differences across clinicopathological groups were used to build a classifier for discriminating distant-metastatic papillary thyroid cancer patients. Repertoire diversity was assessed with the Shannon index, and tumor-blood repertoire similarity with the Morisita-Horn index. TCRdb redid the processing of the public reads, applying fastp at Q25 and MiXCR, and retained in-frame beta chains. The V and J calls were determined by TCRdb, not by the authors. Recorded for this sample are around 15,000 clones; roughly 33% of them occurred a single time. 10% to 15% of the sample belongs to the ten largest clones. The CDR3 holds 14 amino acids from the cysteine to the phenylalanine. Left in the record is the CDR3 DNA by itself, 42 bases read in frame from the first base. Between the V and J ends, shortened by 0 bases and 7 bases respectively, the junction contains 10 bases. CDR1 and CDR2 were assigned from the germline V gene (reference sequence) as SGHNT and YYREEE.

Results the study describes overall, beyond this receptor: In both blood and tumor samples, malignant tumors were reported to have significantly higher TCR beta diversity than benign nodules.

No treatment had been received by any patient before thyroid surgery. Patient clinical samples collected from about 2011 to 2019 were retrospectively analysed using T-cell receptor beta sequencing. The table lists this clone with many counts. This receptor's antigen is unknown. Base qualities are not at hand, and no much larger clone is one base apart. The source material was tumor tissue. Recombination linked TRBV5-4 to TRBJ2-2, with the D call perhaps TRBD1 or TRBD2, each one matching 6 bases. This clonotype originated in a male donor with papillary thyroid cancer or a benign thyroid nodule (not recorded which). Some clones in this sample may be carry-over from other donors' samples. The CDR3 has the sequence CASSLVGGGGELFF. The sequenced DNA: TGTGCCAGCAGCTTGGTGGGGGGCGGCGGGGAGCTGTTTTTT. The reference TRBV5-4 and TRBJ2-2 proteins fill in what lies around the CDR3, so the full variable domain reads ETGVTQSPTHLIKTRGQQVTLRCSSQSGHNTVSWYQQALGQGPQFIFQYYREEENGRGNFPPRFSGLQFPNYSSELNVNALELDDSALYLCASSLVGGGGELFFGEGSRLTVL.